This T cell receptor (beta chain) was sequenced during a study of CD8 T cells in ankylosing spondylitis. The study's findings and limits: It was reported that disease-linked clones were significantly enriched in matched ankylosing spondylitis synovial fluid. Researchers report that disease-linked clones proved CD8+ and relatively rare in peripheral blood. In ankylosing spondylitis blood, a motif of eight highly homologous TCR beta variants appeared characteristic.

This clonotype occurred once. The antigen remains undetermined. Library preparation for TCR beta used quantitative 5'-RACE with molecular barcodes. A single record per CDR3 protein comes from TCRdb applying MiXCR to the 5' RACE reads. Of a few hundred thousand distinct CDR3 sequences in the sample, 15% to 20% were seen once. From germline, CDR1 is LNHDA and CDR2 SQIVND (reference sequence). Trimming took 8 bases from V and 4 from J; bases not matched to a gene: 4. There are 13 residues in the CDR3. This TCR derives from a male donor with ankylosing spondylitis. The sample taken for sequencing was blood, either unsorted or a sorted T cell fraction (not recorded which). This chain connects TRBV19 to TRBJ1-1; 10 nucleotides match TRBD1. As DNA, the CDR3 is TGTGCCAGTGAGACAGGGGGCTTCACTGAAGCTTTCTTT. The encoded protein is CASETGGFTEAFF.